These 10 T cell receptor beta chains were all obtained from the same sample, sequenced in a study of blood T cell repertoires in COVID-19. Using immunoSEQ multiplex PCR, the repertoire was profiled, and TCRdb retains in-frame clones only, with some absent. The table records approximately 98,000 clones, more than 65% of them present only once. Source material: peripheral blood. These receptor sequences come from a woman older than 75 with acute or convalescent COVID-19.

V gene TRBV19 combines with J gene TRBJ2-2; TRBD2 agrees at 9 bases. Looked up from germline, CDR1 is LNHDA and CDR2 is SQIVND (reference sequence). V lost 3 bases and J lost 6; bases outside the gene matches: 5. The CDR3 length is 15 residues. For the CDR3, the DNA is TGTGCCAGTAGTATTAGCGGGGGAAGTTCCGGGGAGCTGTTTTTT. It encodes CASSISGGSSGELFF.

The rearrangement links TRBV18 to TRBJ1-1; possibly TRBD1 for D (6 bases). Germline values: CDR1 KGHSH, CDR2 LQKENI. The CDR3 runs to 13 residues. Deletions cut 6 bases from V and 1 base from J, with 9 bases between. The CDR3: CASSTGWNTEAFF. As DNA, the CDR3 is TGTGCCAGCTCCACAGGGTGGAACACTGAAGCTTTCTTT.

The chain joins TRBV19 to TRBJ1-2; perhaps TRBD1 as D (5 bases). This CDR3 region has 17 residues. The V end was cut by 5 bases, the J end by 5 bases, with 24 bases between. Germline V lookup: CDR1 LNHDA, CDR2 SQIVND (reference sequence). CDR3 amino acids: CASSFVSGTVFSYGYTF. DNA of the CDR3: TGTGCCAGTAGTTTTGTTTCAGGGACTGTGTTTTCGTATGGCTACACCTTC.

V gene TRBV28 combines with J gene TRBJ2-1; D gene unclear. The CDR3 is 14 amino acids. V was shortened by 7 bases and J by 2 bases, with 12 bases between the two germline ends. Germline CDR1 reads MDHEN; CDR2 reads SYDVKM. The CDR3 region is CASTPLPAYNEQFF. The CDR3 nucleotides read TGTGCCAGCACTCCCTTACCGGCCTACAATGAGCAGTTCTTC.

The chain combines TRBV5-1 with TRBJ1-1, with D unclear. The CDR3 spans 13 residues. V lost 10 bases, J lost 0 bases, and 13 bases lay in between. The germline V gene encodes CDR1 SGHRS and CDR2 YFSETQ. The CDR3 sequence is CARLVKMNTEAFF. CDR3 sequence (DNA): TGCGCCCGGTTGGTGAAGATGAACACTGAAGCTTTCTTT.

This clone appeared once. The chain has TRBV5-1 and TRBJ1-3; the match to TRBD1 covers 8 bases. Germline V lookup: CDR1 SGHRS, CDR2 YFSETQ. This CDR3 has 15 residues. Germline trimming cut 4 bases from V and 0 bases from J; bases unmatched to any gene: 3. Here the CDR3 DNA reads TGCGCCAGCAGCACCGGACAGGGCTCTGGAAACACCATATATTTT. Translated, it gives CASSTGQGSGNTIYF.

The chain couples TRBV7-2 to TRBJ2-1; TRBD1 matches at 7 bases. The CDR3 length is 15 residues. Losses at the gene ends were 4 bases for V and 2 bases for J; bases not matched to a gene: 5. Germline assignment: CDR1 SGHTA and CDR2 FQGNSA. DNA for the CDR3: TGTGCCAGCAGCTACAACAGGGGCGCCTACAATGAGCAGTTCTTC. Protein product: CASSYNRGAYNEQFF. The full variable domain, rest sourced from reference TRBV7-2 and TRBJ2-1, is GAGVSQSPSNKVTEKGKDVELRCDPISGHTALYWYRQSLGQGLEFLIYFQGNSAPDKSGLPSDRFSAERTGGSVSTLTIQRTQQEDSAVYLCASSYNRGAYNEQFFGPGTRLTVL.

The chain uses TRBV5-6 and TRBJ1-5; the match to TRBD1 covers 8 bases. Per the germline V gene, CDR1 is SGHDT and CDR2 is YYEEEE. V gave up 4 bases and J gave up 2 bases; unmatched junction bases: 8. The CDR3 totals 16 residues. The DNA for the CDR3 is TGTGCCAGCAGCCTGGGACCGGACAGGGGCAATCAGCCCCAGCATTTT. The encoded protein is CASSLGPDRGNQPQHF.

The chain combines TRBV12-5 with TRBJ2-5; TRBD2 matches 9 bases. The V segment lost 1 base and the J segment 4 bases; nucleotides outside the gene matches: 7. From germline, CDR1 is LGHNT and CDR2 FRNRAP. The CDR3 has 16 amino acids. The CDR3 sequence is CASGLGLAGRGETQYF. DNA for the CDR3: TGTGCTAGTGGTTTGGGTCTAGCGGGAAGGGGAGAGACCCAGTACTTC. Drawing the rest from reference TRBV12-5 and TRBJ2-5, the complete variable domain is DARVTQTPRHKVTEMGQEVTMRCQPILGHNTVFWYRQTMMQGLELLAYFRNRAPLDDSGMPKDRFSAEMPDATLATLKIQPSEPRDSAVYFCASGLGLAGRGETQYFGPGTRLLVL.

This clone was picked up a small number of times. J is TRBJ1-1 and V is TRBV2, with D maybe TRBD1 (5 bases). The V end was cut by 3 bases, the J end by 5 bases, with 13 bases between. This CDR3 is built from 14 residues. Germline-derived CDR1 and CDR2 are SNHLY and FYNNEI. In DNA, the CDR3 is TGTGCCAGCAGTGATGTGGGGCGTGGGACTGAAGCTTTCTTT. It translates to CASSDVGRGTEAFF.